The T cell receptor (beta chain) under discussion was sequenced for a study of shared clonotypes between healthy human individuals. The CDR3 contains 14 residues. Source study methods: Filtering of immunoSEQ junctional sequences could not match full-length read filtering. Assay used: immunoSEQ multiplex PCR; TCRdb lists only in-frame clones, some missing. D and trimming come from the DNA, and the V and J calls and clone size come from that table. The profile shows about 1 million clones, under 80% of them singletons. Source material: memory CD4+ T cells sorted from blood. The subset denotes: CD45RA-negative fraction. The TCR originated in a young man in good health. The chain links TRBV12-2 to TRBJ1-2. TRBV12-2 is described as a pseudogene. CDR3 in amino acids: CASRLDPDGAGYTF. In nucleotides, the CDR3 is TGTGCAAGTCGCTTAGATCCGGACGGTGCGGGCTACACCTTC.